This T cell receptor beta chain is drawn from a study of breast tumors, draining lymph nodes, adjacent tissues. Axillary draining lymph nodes of breast cancer patients supplied the node samples. Study-level points and caveats: Luminal-like breast cancer showed significantly greater tumor-nontumor repertoire similarity than basal-like breast cancer did.

MiXCR, applied by TCRdb to the multiplex PCR reads, yields one record per CDR3 protein. The sample carries 290,000 or so distinct CDR3 sequences, over 25% recorded once. The germline gives CDR1 MNHEY, CDR2 SVGAGI. Trimming took 7 bases from V and 2 from J; bases not matched to a gene: 11. The length of the CDR3 is 17 residues. Points on this clonotype: The antigen remains undetermined.

This chain joins TRBV6-5 and TRBJ2-3, with 11 bases fitting TRBD2. This sequence originates from a female donor with breast cancer. Some clones in this sample may be carry-over from other donors' samples. The material sequenced was axillary lymph node tissue. The CDR3 here is CASTPIGTSGHTDTQYF. The CDR3, as DNA: TGTGCCAGCACCCCGATTGGGACTAGCGGACACACAGATACGCAGTATTTT.